This is a list of T cell receptor beta chains from one sample in a study of cytomegalovirus exposure and HLA in healthy donors. Assay used: immunoSEQ multiplex PCR; TCRdb lists only in-frame clones, some missing. The sample lists 100,000 or so clones; roughly 60% were seen once. The specimen sequenced was PBMCs. The source of these receptors is a woman in her thirties in good health and CMV-seropositive. Both conserved end residues are part of each CDR3. The D gene is left open where the match is weak. Clone sizes are given selectively: once, few, many, or a class where the clone is expanded.

v_call: TRBV27
j_call: TRBJ1-6
d_call: .
clone_size: .
cdr3_aa: CASSLGRGSPLHF
cdr3_nt: TGTGCCAGCAGTCTAGGAAGGGGGTCACCCCTCCACTTT

v_call: TRBV4-2
j_call: TRBJ2-7
d_call: TRBD1
clone_size: .
cdr3_aa: CASSQDWDPGGREQYF
cdr3_nt: TGTGCCAGCAGCCAAGACTGGGATCCAGGGGGCCGCGAGCAGTACTTC

v_call: TRBV27
j_call: TRBJ2-2
d_call: .
clone_size: .
cdr3_aa: CASSRGGANTGELFF
cdr3_nt: TGTGCCAGCAGTCGAGGAGGAGCGAACACCGGGGAGCTGTTTTTT

v_call: TRBV18
j_call: TRBJ2-5
d_call: .
clone_size: .
cdr3_aa: CASSPSRETQYF
cdr3_nt: TGTGCCAGCTCCCCCTCGCGGGAGACCCAGTACTTC

v_call: TRBV29-1
j_call: TRBJ1-1
d_call: .
clone_size: .
cdr3_aa: CSVSRGLGLNTEAFF
cdr3_nt: TGCAGCGTTTCTAGGGGATTAGGATTGAACACTGAAGCTTTCTTT

v_call: TRBV9
j_call: TRBJ2-2
d_call: .
clone_size: .
cdr3_aa: CASSVAGTGELFF
cdr3_nt: TGTGCCAGCAGCGTGGCTGGCACCGGGGAGCTGTTTTTT

v_call: TRBV2
j_call: TRBJ2-7
d_call: TRBD2
clone_size: .
cdr3_aa: CASRRSSGDLILGEQYF
cdr3_nt: TGTGCCAGCAGGCGGTCTAGCGGGGATCTGATCCTGGGCGAGCAGTACTTC

v_call: TRBV11-2
j_call: TRBJ2-7
d_call: .
clone_size: .
cdr3_aa: CASGRVNYEQYF
cdr3_nt: TGTGCCAGCGGCAGGGTGAACTACGAGCAGTACTTC

v_call: TRBV7-8
j_call: TRBJ1-2
d_call: TRBD1
clone_size: .
cdr3_aa: CASSLARTGGFGYTF
cdr3_nt: TGTGCCAGCAGCTTAGCCCGGACAGGGGGCTTTGGCTACACCTTC

v_call: TRBV7-2
j_call: TRBJ2-4
d_call: .
clone_size: few
cdr3_aa: CASSRDKNIQYF
cdr3_nt: TGTGCCAGCAGCCGAGACAAAAACATTCAGTACTTC

v_call: TRBV7-3
j_call: TRBJ2-5
d_call: .
clone_size: few
cdr3_aa: CASSPESDQETQYF
cdr3_nt: TGTGCCAGCAGCCCCGAATCGGACCAAGAGACCCAGTACTTC

v_call: TRBV7-8
j_call: TRBJ1-2
d_call: .
clone_size: .
cdr3_aa: CASSTNAGLNYGYPF
cdr3_nt: TGTGCCAGCAGCACCAACGCAGGGTTGAACTATGGCTACCCCTTC

v_call: TRBV10-3
j_call: TRBJ2-3
d_call: TRBD2
clone_size: .
cdr3_aa: CAISESSGGRTDTQYF
cdr3_nt: TGTGCCATCAGTGAGTCTAGCGGGGGGAGGACAGATACGCAGTATTTT

v_call: TRBV27
j_call: TRBJ1-1
d_call: .
clone_size: .
cdr3_aa: CASSFRENTEAFF
cdr3_nt: TGTGCCAGCAGTTTTCGAGAGAACACTGAAGCTTTCTTT

v_call: TRBV2
j_call: TRBJ2-2
d_call: .
clone_size: .
cdr3_aa: CASSEALGGSGTGELFF
cdr3_nt: TGTGCCAGCAGTGAAGCGTTGGGGGGAAGTGGGACCGGGGAGCTGTTTTTT

v_call: TRBV27
j_call: TRBJ2-1
d_call: TRBD2
clone_size: once
cdr3_aa: CASSPLAGGINEQFF
cdr3_nt: TGTGCCAGCAGCCCTCTAGCGGGGGGGATCAATGAGCAGTTCTTC

v_call: TRBV23-1
j_call: TRBJ1-5
d_call: TRBD1
clone_size: .
cdr3_aa: CASSQAGQGVQPQHF
cdr3_nt: TGCGCCAGCAGTCAAGCGGGGCAGGGGGTTCAGCCCCAGCATTTT